This entry lists 18 T cell receptor beta chains sequenced from one sample in a study of T cell changes during pregnancy in multiple sclerosis. Sequencing used immunoSEQ multiplex PCR; TCRdb keeps in-frame clones, though not all of them. The sample shows about 75,000 clones, around 94% of them seen only once. Material: CD4+ T cells from peripheral blood mononuclear cells, obtained after pregnancy. These TCRs come from a female donor with multiple sclerosis, enrolled in a pregnancy study.

In DNA, the CDR3 is TGTGCCAGCAGTGAACCCGGGACTGGAAGCACAGATACGCAGTATTTT. This sequence encodes CASSEPGTGSTDTQYF. The V call is TRBV2, the J call TRBJ2-3, with TRBD2 as a possible D gene (6 bases). V was cut by 2 bases and J by 0 bases, with 12 bases left in between. The CDR3 runs to 16 residues. Germline assignment: CDR1 SNHLY and CDR2 FYNNEI.

The rearrangement joins TRBV13 to TRBJ2-7; possibly TRBD2 for D (7 bases). The germline V gene has CDR1 PRHDT and CDR2 FYEKMQ (reference sequence). V lost 2 bases to trimming and J lost 6 bases, with 17 bases between them. This CDR3 region has 15 residues. The CDR3 loop reads CASSLWTGGRGEQYF. DNA for the CDR3: TGTGCCAGCAGCTTATGGACGGGGGGCCGGGGCGAGCAGTACTTC.

The chain employs TRBV7-2 and TRBJ2-2; the D gene is possibly TRBD1 (6 bases). Germline V CDR1 and CDR2: SGHTA, FQGNSA. This CDR3 region has 17 residues. V lost 3 bases and J 0 bases, leaving 14 bases between the germline ends. In nucleotides, the CDR3 is TGTGCCAGCAGCTTCCCAGGGGCTCTTACGAACACCGGGGAGCTGTTTTTT. Protein sequence: CASSFPGALTNTGELFF.

The rearrangement uses TRBV19 and TRBJ2-2; TRBD2 matches 10 bases. CDR3 length equals 21 residues. Germline-derived CDR1 and CDR2 are LNHDA and SQIVND (reference sequence). Unmatched junction bases numbered 17, after V lost 2 bases and J lost 2 bases. CDR3 DNA: TGTGCCAGTAGTATACTGGATCTAGCGGGAGTACTGGGGCGTAACACCGGGGAGCTGTTTTTT. It yields the protein CASSILDLAGVLGRNTGELFF.

This sequence joins TRBV19 and TRBJ1-1, with 9 nucleotides matching TRBD1. Germline V gene sequence: CDR1 LNHDA, CDR2 SQIVND (reference sequence). V shed 4 bases, J shed 6 bases, and the junction held 6 bases outside the gene matches. The CDR3 length is 14 residues. CDR3 DNA sequence: TGTGCCAGTAGTAACGGGGACAGGGTTTCTGAAGCTTTCTTT. Translated, it gives CASSNGDRVSEAFF.

V gene TRBV4-1 combines with J gene TRBJ2-5; D is undetermined. V was shortened by 4 bases and J by 4 bases, with 10 bases between the two germline ends. The CDR3 has 13 residues. The germline gives CDR1 MGHRA, CDR2 YSYEKL. The CDR3 nucleotides read TGCGCCAGCAGCCTAACAGAGCCAGAGACCCAGTACTTC. Translated, it gives CASSLTEPETQYF.

This chain joins TRBV7-2 and TRBJ1-2, with 7 bases aligning to TRBD1. The CDR3 contains 14 residues. V lost 0 bases and J lost 6; bases outside the gene matches: 4. The germline gives CDR1 SGHTA, CDR2 FQGNSA. The CDR3 DNA is TGTGCCAGCAGCTTAGCGGTGACAGGGAATGGCTACACCTTC. Protein sequence: CASSLAVTGNGYTF.

The CDR3 sequence: CASSQDSITVTGELFF. Written as DNA, the CDR3 is TGCGCCAGCAGCCAGGACTCGATCACTGTCACCGGGGAGCTGTTTTTT. V and J are TRBV5-1 and TRBJ2-2, with D perhaps matching TRBD2 (5 bases). CDR1 is SGHRS, CDR2 YFSETQ, per germline. The CDR3 runs 16 residues. The V gene lost 4 bases and the J gene lost 4 bases, with 17 bases spanning the gap. Full variable domain (missing parts from reference TRBV5-1 and TRBJ2-2): KAGVTQTPRYLIKTRGQQVTLSCSPISGHRSVSWYQQTPGQGLQFLFEYFSETQRNKGNFPGRFSGRQFSNSRSEMNVSTLELGDSALYLCASSQDSITVTGELFFGEGSRLTVL.

The chain has TRBV28 and TRBJ1-2; perhaps TRBD1 as D (6 bases). The CDR3 extends over 13 amino acids. Germline V gives CDR1 MDHEN, CDR2 SYDVKM. V lost 5 bases, J lost 4 bases, and 11 bases lay in between. CDR3 amino acids: CASSPQGTYGYTF. As DNA, the CDR3 is TGTGCCAGCAGTCCACAGGGAACCTATGGCTACACCTTC.

This chain connects TRBV6-1 to TRBJ1-2, with 7 bases matching TRBD1. V trimming: 2 bases; J trimming: 4 bases; junction bases outside the gene matches: 7. CDR1 is MNHNS, CDR2 SASEGT, per germline. CDR3 length equals 15 residues. The CDR3 region has the DNA TGTGCCAGCAGTGAACGACAGGGATTCGGCTATGGCTACACCTTC. This codes for CASSERQGFGYGYTF.

The rearrangement uses TRBV11-3 and TRBJ2-1; maybe TRBD2 (5 bases). The CDR3 length is 15 residues. CDR1 SGHNT and CDR2 YENEEA come from the germline V gene. V lost 5 bases and J 6 bases, leaving 17 bases between the germline ends. The CDR3 nucleotides read TGTGCCAGCAGCCCCGAGGGCCGTGGACTCAATGAGCAGTTCTTC. Translated: CASSPEGRGLNEQFF.

J is TRBJ2-3 and V is TRBV5-4; 8 positions agree with TRBD2. Trimming removed 3 bases from V and 5 bases from J; junction bases left unmatched: 11. The CDR3 covers 16 residues. The V gene's germline CDR1 is SGHNT and CDR2 YYREEE (reference sequence). CDR3 sequence (DNA): TGTGCCAGCAGCTCCTTGGGCGGGAGGCCGGGAGATACGCAGTATTTT. The encoded protein is CASSSLGGRPGDTQYF.

V usage is TRBV7-9 and J usage is TRBJ1-4, with TRBD1 matching over 8 bases. The CDR3 consists of 14 residues. V was pared by 6 bases and J by 6 bases, with 6 bases of the junction left unmatched. The germline V gene has CDR1 SEHNR and CDR2 FQNEAQ (reference sequence). For the CDR3, the DNA is TGTGCCAGCAGACAGGGGGGGACGGATGAAAAACTGTTTTTT. It yields the protein CASRQGGTDEKLFF.

The rearrangement joins TRBV5-8 to TRBJ1-5; maybe TRBD1 (5 bases). This CDR3 comprises 16 residues. Per the germline V gene, CDR1 is SGHTS and CDR2 is YDEGEE. V was cut by 4 bases and J by 5 bases, with 19 bases left in between. CDR3 DNA: TGTGCCAGCAGCCGGGCTAGGGGTCCCAATTATCAGCCCCAGCATTTT. Translating gives CASSRARGPNYQPQHF. Combining the CDR3 with reference TRBV5-8 and TRBJ1-5 gives the whole variable domain EAGVTQSPTHLIKTRGQQATLRCSPISGHTSVYWYQQALGLGLQFLLWYDEGEERNRGNFPPRFSGRQFPNYSSELNVNALELEDSALYLCASSRARGPNYQPQHFGDGTRLSIL.

V and J are TRBV4-3 and TRBJ2-1; 11 nucleotides align to TRBD1. Germline V gene data show CDR1 as LGHNA and CDR2 as YSLEER. Unmatched junction bases numbered 8, after V lost 1 base and J lost 0 bases. The CDR3 totals 19 residues. CDR3 nucleotide sequence: TGCGCCAGCAGCCAAGCTGGACAGGGGGCCTCTAGCTCCTACAATGAGCAGTTCTTC. This sequence encodes CASSQAGQGASSSYNEQFF.

The V gene is TRBV5-1, the J gene TRBJ2-2; 8 positions agree with TRBD2. Germline CDR1 reads SGHRS; CDR2 reads YFSETQ. This CDR3 region has 15 residues. The V and J ends lost 4 bases and 1 base, in that order; junction bases with no gene match: 3. This CDR3 reads CASSTTSGNTGELFF. The DNA for the CDR3 is TGCGCCAGCAGCACTACTAGCGGGAACACCGGGGAGCTGTTTTTT. The variable domain in full, completed from reference TRBV5-1 and TRBJ2-2, reads KAGVTQTPRYLIKTRGQQVTLSCSPISGHRSVSWYQQTPGQGLQFLFEYFSETQRNKGNFPGRFSGRQFSNSRSEMNVSTLELGDSALYLCASSTTSGNTGELFFGEGSRLTVL.

This chain joins TRBV7-6 and TRBJ2-2; 9 bases match TRBD2. Per germline, CDR1 SGHVS and CDR2 FNYEAQ. With 5 bases clipped from V and 6 bases from J, the junction kept 10 bases outside the gene matches. This CDR3 has 16 amino acids. The CDR3 region has the DNA TGTGCCAGCAGCACCATTAGCGGGAGCCAACCCGGGGAGCTGTTTTTT. Encoded protein: CASSTISGSQPGELFF.

V and J are TRBV6-5 and TRBJ1-2, with D maybe TRBD1 (5 bases). V lost 8 bases to trimming and J lost 2 bases, with 9 bases between them. CDR3 size: 12 residues. Per germline, CDR1 MNHEY and CDR2 SVGAGI. The DNA for the CDR3 is TGTGCCAGCGGCCGGGGGAACTATGGCTACACCTTC. Its protein product is CASGRGNYGYTF.